These 8 T cell receptor beta chains originate from one sample sequenced in a study of PD-L1 blockade in urothelial cancer (dated by TCRdb to 2016 to 2017). The method was the immunoSEQ multiplex PCR assay. In TCRdb, the immuneACCESS table is reduced to in-frame sequences with V and J assigned. These tables do not hold every clone; where another copy was compared, an unresolved V gene accounts for under half, and the others remain unexplained. For this sample there are about 39,000 clones; roughly 89% appear just once. The ten largest clones take up roughly 2.1% of the sample. The material sequenced was PBMCs, taken around atezolizumab (anti-PD-L1) treatment. The receptors originated from a man in his sixties with urothelial cancer.

A single count supports this clone. V usage is TRBV7-6 and J usage is TRBJ2-5; D is uncertain. CDR3 length: 17 residues. Trimming shortened V by 5 bases and J by 5 bases, and 24 bases separated the two germline ends. The V gene's germline CDR1 is SGHVS and CDR2 FNYEAQ. The CDR3: CASSRSQNPRLPETQYF. The CDR3 region has the DNA TGTGCCAGCAGCCGCTCTCAGAACCCGAGACTCCCGGAGACCCAGTACTTC. Supplemented by reference TRBV7-6 and TRBJ2-5, the full variable domain reads GAGVSQSPRYKVTKRGQDVALRCDPISGHVSLYWYRQALGQGPEFLTYFNYEAQQDKSGLPNDRFSAERPEGSISTLTIQRTEQRDSAMYRCASSRSQNPRLPETQYFGPGTRLLVL.

This sequence joins TRBV4-3 and TRBJ1-1; D is unclear. The CDR3 consists of 15 residues. Per germline, CDR1 LGHNA and CDR2 YSLEER. V was shortened by 3 bases and J by 4 bases, with 15 bases between the two germline ends. Here the CDR3 DNA reads TGCGCCAGCAGCCAGGATCAGGCCCCGAGCACTGAAGCTTTCTTT. This translates into CASSQDQAPSTEAFF.

This chain links TRBV13 with TRBJ1-2, with TRBD1 as a possible D gene (5 bases). The V end lost 1 base, the J end lost 13 bases, and 10 bases lay between the germline ends. Per germline, CDR1 PRHDT and CDR2 FYEKMQ (reference sequence). The CDR3 consists of 11 residues. The DNA of the CDR3 is TGTGCCAGCAGCTTAGCGGGGGACTTCACCTTC. This gives the protein CASSLAGDFTF. Full variable domain (remainder filled in from reference TRBV13 and TRBJ1-2): AAGVIQSPRHLIKEKRETATLKCYPIPRHDTVYWYQQGPGQDPQFLISFYEKMQSDKGSIPDRFSAQQFSDYHSELNMSSLELGDSALYFCASSLAGDFTFGSGTRLTVV.

The V call is TRBV2, the J call TRBJ1-5, with a weak D call TRBD1 (6 bases). Germline V gene data show CDR1 as SNHLY and CDR2 as FYNNEI. V lost 5 bases to trimming and J lost 3 bases, with 14 bases between them. The CDR3 is 15 residues long. CDR3 sequence reads: CASSSQGNNNQPQHF. As DNA, the CDR3 is TGTGCCAGCAGTTCTCAGGGGAATAACAATCAGCCCCAGCATTTT.

V and J are TRBV5-1 and TRBJ2-1, with D tentatively TRBD1 (6 bases). This CDR3 region has 14 residues. The ends were cut back, 0 bases at V and 9 bases at J, with 13 bases in the middle. From germline, CDR1 is SGHRS and CDR2 YFSETQ. The chain's CDR3 is CASSLEQGRSEQFF. The CDR3 nucleotides are TGCGCCAGCAGCTTGGAACAGGGAAGAAGTGAGCAGTTCTTC. Using reference TRBV5-1 and TRBJ2-1 for the parts outside the CDR3, the full variable domain is KAGVTQTPRYLIKTRGQQVTLSCSPISGHRSVSWYQQTPGQGLQFLFEYFSETQRNKGNFPGRFSGRQFSNSRSEMNVSTLELGDSALYLCASSLEQGRSEQFFGPGTRLTVL.

The chain links TRBV5-4 to TRBJ2-5; possibly TRBD1 for D (6 bases). V was trimmed by 4 bases and J by 1 base, leaving 11 bases between them. Germline V gene data show CDR1 as SGHNT and CDR2 as YYREEE (reference sequence). The CDR3 sequence is 14 residues long. Here the CDR3 DNA reads TGTGCCAGCAGCATACAGGGATCCCAAGAGACCCAGTACTTC. Amino acids: CASSIQGSQETQYF.

The V call is TRBV5-6, the J call TRBJ2-5; 11 bases are shared with TRBD2. This CDR3 is 17 amino acids long. Germline V lookup: CDR1 SGHDT, CDR2 YYEEEE. V lost 3 bases, J lost 2 bases, and 9 bases stayed unmatched. This chain's CDR3 is CASSSGLAGWSQETQYF. The CDR3 DNA sequence: TGTGCCAGCAGCTCCGGACTAGCGGGTTGGAGTCAAGAGACCCAGTACTTC. The complete variable domain, with remaining parts taken from reference TRBV5-6 and TRBJ2-5, reads DAGVTQSPTHLIKTRGQQVTLRCSPKSGHDTVSWYQQALGQGPQFIFQYYEEEERQRGNFPDRFSGHQFPNYSSELNVNALLLGDSALYLCASSSGLAGWSQETQYFGPGTRLLVL.

The chain uses TRBV7-8 and TRBJ1-3, with 7 positions matching TRBD1. The CDR3 loop spans 16 amino acids. From germline, CDR1 is SGHVS and CDR2 FQNEAQ. The V and J ends lost 4 bases and 0 bases, in that order; junction bases with no gene match: 6. The CDR3 DNA reads as TGTGCCAGCAGCTCAAACAGGGGCCACTCTGGAAACACCATATATTTT. Translating it yields CASSSNRGHSGNTIYF. The full variable domain, rest sourced from reference TRBV7-8 and TRBJ1-3, is GAGVSQSPRYKVAKRGQDVALRCDPISGHVSLFWYQQALGQGPEFLTYFQNEAQLDKSGLPSDRFFAERPEGSVSTLKIQRTQQEDSAVYLCASSSNRGHSGNTIYFGEGSWLTVV.